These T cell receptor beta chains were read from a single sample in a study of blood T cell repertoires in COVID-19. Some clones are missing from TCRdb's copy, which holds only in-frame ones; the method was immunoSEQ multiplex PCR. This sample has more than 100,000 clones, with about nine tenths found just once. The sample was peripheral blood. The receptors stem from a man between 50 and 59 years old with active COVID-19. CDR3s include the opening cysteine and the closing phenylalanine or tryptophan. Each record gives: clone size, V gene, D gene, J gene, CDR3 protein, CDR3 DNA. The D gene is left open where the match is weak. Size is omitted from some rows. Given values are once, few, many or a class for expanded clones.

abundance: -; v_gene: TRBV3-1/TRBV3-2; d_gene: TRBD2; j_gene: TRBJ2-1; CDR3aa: CASRISSGSNEQFF; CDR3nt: TGTGCCAGCAGGATCTCTAGCGGGTCGAATGAGCAGTTCTTC
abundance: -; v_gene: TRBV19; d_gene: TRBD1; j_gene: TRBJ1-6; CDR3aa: CASSAKGQANSPLHF; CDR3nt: TGTGCCAGTAGTGCCAAGGGACAGGCCAATTCACCCCTCCACTTT
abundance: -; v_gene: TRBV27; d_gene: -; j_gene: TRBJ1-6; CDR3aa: CASSLSLQVNSPLHF; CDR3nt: TGTGCCAGCAGTTTATCTTTGCAGGTTAATTCACCCCTCCACTTT
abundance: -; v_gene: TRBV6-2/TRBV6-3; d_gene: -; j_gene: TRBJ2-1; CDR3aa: CASSTYLENEQFF; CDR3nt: TGTGCCAGCAGTACGTATCTAGAAAATGAGCAGTTCTTC
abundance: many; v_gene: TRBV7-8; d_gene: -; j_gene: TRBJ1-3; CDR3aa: CACRASGNTIYF; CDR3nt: TGTGCCTGCAGAGCCTCTGGAAACACCATATATTTT
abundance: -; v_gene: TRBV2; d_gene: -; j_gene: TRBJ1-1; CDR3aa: CASRGAAPEAFF; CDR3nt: TGTGCCAGCAGGGGGGCGGCGCCTGAAGCTTTCTTT
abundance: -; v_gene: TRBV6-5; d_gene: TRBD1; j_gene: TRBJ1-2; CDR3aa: CASRGQGAGYTF; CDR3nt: TGTGCCAGCAGGGGACAGGGGGCTGGCTACACCTTC
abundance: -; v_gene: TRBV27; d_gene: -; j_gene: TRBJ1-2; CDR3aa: CASSLMRGRDGYTF; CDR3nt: TGTGCCAGCAGTTTAATGCGGGGCAGGGATGGCTACACCTTC
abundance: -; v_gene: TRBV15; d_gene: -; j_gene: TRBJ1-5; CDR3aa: CATSRGDQGTYQPQHF; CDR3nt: TGTGCCACCAGCAGAGGGGACCAGGGGACATATCAGCCCCAGCATTTT
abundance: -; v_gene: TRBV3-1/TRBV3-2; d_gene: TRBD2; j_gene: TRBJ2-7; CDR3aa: CASSLSGGRGWSYEQYF; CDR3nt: TGTGCCAGCAGCCTTAGCGGGGGAAGAGGCTGGTCCTACGAGCAGTACTTC
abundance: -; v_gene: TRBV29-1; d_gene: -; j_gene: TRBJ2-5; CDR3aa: CSVNPGEETQYF; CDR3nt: TGCAGCGTTAATCCGGGAGAAGAGACCCAGTACTTC
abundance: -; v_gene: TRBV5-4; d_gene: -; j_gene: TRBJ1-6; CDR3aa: CASSLGSLEGGSPLHF; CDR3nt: TGTGCCAGCAGCTTGGGCTCCCTCGAAGGGGGTTCACCCCTCCACTTT
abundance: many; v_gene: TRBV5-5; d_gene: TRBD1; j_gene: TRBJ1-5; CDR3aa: CASSAGQGAGSNQPQHF; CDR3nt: TGTGCCAGCAGCGCGGGACAGGGGGCTGGTAGCAATCAGCCCCAGCATTTT
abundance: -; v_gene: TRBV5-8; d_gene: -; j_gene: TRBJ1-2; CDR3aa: CASSLTSGRFNYGGYTF; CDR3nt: TGTGCCAGCAGTTTGACCTCAGGGAGGTTTAACTATGGCGGCTACACCTTC
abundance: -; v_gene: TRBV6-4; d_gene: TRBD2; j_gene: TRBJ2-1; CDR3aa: CASSPSGGLSEQFF; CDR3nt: TGTGCCAGCAGTCCTAGCGGGGGGCTAAGTGAGCAGTTCTTC
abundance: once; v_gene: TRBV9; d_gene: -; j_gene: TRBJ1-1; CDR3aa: CASSEDGRVLNTEAFF; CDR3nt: TGTGCCAGCAGCGAGGACGGGAGGGTGCTGAACACTGAAGCTTTCTTT
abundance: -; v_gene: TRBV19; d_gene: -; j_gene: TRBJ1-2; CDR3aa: CASSISRQGFYGYTF; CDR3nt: TGTGCCAGTAGTATAAGTCGGCAGGGGTTCTATGGCTACACCTTC
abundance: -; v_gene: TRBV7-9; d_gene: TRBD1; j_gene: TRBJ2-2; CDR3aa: CASSFSTGLSTGELFF; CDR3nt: TGTGCCAGCAGCTTCTCGACAGGGCTGTCCACCGGGGAGCTGTTTTTT
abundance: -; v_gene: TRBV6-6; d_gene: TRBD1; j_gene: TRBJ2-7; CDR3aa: CASSYYTGTVGYEQYF; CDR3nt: TGTGCCAGCAGTTACTATACCGGGACAGTTGGATACGAGCAGTACTTC
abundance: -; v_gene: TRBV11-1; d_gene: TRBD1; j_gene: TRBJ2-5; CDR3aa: CASRLTGEETQYF; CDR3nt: TGTGCCAGCAGGTTAACAGGGGAAGAGACCCAGTACTTC
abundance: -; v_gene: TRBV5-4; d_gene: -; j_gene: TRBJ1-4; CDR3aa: CASSPAPQGSREKLFF; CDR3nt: TGTGCCAGCAGCCCCGCCCCACAGGGCAGTCGTGAAAAACTGTTTTTT
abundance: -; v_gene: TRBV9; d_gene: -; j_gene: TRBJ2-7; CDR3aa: CASSAGTGGAYEQYF; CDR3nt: TGTGCCAGCAGCGCGGGAACAGGAGGGGCCTACGAGCAGTACTTC
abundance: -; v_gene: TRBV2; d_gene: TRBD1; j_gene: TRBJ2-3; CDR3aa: CASSVTGADTQYF; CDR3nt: TGTGCCAGCAGTGTTACAGGGGCAGATACGCAGTATTTT
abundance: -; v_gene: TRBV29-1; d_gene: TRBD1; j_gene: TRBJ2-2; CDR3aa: CSVTGSGELFF; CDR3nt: TGCAGCGTGACAGGGTCCGGGGAGCTGTTTTTT
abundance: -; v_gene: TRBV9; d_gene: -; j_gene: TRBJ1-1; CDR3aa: CASSVEAGLGTEAFF; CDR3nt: TGTGCCAGCAGCGTAGAGGCGGGGTTGGGCACTGAAGCTTTCTTT
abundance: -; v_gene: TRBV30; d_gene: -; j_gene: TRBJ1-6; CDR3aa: CAWKEDSNNSPLHF; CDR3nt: TGTGCCTGGAAGGAGGACAGCAATAATTCACCCCTCCACTTT
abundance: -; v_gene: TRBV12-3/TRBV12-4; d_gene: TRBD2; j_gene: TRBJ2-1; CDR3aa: CASSLWGGEQFF; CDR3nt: TGTGCCAGCAGTTTATGGGGGGGTGAGCAGTTCTTC
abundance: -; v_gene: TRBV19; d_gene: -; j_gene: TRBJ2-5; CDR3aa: CASSIKSQETQYF; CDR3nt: TGTGCCAGTAGTATCAAGAGCCAAGAGACCCAGTACTTC
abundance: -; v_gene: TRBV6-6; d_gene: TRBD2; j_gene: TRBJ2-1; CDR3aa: CASSSGTSGRYNEQFF; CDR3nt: TGTGCCAGCAGTTCCGGGACTAGCGGAAGATACAATGAGCAGTTCTTC